The T cell receptor beta chain described here comes from a study of blood T cell repertoires in COVID-19. About the study: Sample material is recorded as cDNA or gDNA derived from T cells, B-cell-depleted T cells, or PBMCs.

TCRdb keeps only in-frame clones here, not all; method: immunoSEQ multiplex PCR. The sample records approximately 210,000 clones, over 80% being singletons. This CDR3 comprises 15 residues. The V segment lost 3 bases and the J segment 3 bases; nucleotides outside the gene matches: 5. Germline V gene lookup returns CDR1 SNHLY and CDR2 FYNNEI. The specimen was peripheral blood. The chain recombines TRBV2 with TRBJ1-1; TRBD1 agrees at 9 bases. This receptor was identified in a man aged 55 to 70 with COVID-19, enrolled during active disease. The CDR3 spells CASSDSGQGDTEAFF. The CDR3 coding sequence is TGTGCCAGCAGTGACTCGGGACAGGGCGACACTGAAGCTTTCTTT.